Below, 22 T cell receptor beta chains from the same sample are listed, as sequenced in a study of CD8+ T cells in alopecia areata. Extracted RNA was reverse transcribed, and the resulting cDNA served as sequencing template. Using immunoSEQ multiplex PCR, the repertoire was profiled, and TCRdb retains in-frame clones only, with some absent. The repertoire shows about 110,000 clones, none seen only once; the top ten take less than 20%. Specimen: lesional skin. These receptors originate from a C3H/HeJ mouse with alopecia areata. The mouse strain carries the MHC haplotype H2-k.

This clone has only a few counts. Gene names are the mouse ones. The sequenced fragment ends 4 residues before the CDR3 boundary, so the rest is inferred from the germline J gene. This chain links TRBV19 with TRBJ2-3; tentative D call: TRBD1 (7 bases). The CDR3 consists of 15 residues. Per germline, CDR1 FNHDT and CDR2 SITEND (reference sequence). V gave up 4 bases and J gave up 3 bases, with 15 bases separating them. The CDR3 spells CASSPRGLLAETLYF. CDR3 bases read: TGTGCCAGCAGTCCAAGGGGGCTTTTGGCAGAA. The entire variable domain, with the rest obtained from reference TRBV19 and TRBJ2-3, is as follows: GGIITQTPKFLIGQEGQKLTLKCQQNFNHDTMYWYRQDSGKGLRLIYYSITENDLQKGDLSEGYDASREKKSSFSLTVTSAQKNEMAVFLCASSPRGLLAETLYFGSGTRLTVL.

This clone was picked up a small number of times. Mouse gene names apply. The read ends 4 residues before the CDR3 terminus; that terminus is restored from the germline J gene. J is TRBJ2-1 and V is TRBV13-1, with 11 bases lining up with TRBD2. The CDR3 extends over 14 amino acids. CDR1 and CDR2 from the germline V gene are NSHNY and SYGAGN. Germline trimming cut 4 bases from V and 4 bases from J; bases unmatched to any gene: 1. The CDR3 DNA, read in part, is TGTGCCAGCAGTAGGGACTGGGGGTATGCT. It yields the protein CASSRDWGYA. In full, the CDR3 reads CASSRDWGYAEQFF.

A few counts support this clone. Mouse germline and gene names are used. The CDR3 end is not reached by the read, which stops 4 residues before it; the germline J gene fills it in. This rearrangement joins TRBV1 to TRBJ2-7; D not certain. The CDR3 has 13 amino acids. The ends were cut back, 6 bases at V and 1 base at J, with 10 bases in the middle. The V gene's germline CDR1 is NSQYPW and CDR2 LRSPGD (reference sequence). Incomplete CDR3 DNA: TGCACCTGCAGGAGCCTTGGGTCCTAT. The encoded protein is CTCRSLGSY. The entire CDR3 is CTCRSLGSYEQYF.

As regards this clone: Gene names are the mouse ones. The CDR3 sequence is CASSPRDTTNTEVFF. The sequenced CDR3 bases are TGTGCCAGCAGTCCCCGGGACACCACAAACACA. This sequence joins TRBV19 and TRBJ1-1; a possible D gene is TRBD1 (6 bases). The CDR3 end falls 4 residues outside the read, so it is completed with the germline J gene. The CDR3 contains 15 residues. Germline values: CDR1 FNHDT, CDR2 SITEND (reference sequence). V dropped 4 bases and J dropped 0 bases, with 13 bases sitting between them. The whole variable domain, filled in from reference TRBV19 and TRBJ1-1, reads GGIITQTPKFLIGQEGQKLTLKCQQNFNHDTMYWYRQDSGKGLRLIYYSITENDLQKGDLSEGYDASREKKSSFSLTVTSAQKNEMAVFLCASSPRDTTNTEVFFGKGTRLTVV.

Details on this clone: Any gene name here is a mouse gene name. The CDR3 end falls 4 residues outside the read, so it is completed with the germline J gene. The rearrangement joins TRBV13-3 to TRBJ2-3; tentatively, D is TRBD2 (6 bases). Germline CDR1 and CDR2: NNHDY and SYVADS. V was cut by 0 bases and J by 0 bases, with 11 bases left in between. This CDR3 spans 16 amino acids. CDR3 DNA (partial): TGTGCCAGCAGTGATGCGGTGGGGACTAGTGCAGAA. Translation: CASSDAVGTSAE. The complete CDR3 protein is CASSDAVGTSAETLYF.

As regards this clone: The gene symbols are mouse symbols. The sequence runs out 4 residues before the end of the CDR3; the remainder is reconstructed from the germline J gene. The V gene is TRBV1, the J gene TRBJ2-1, with D possibly TRBD1 on 6 matching bases. Germline CDR1 reads NSQYPW; CDR2 reads LRSPGD (reference sequence). V was trimmed by 4 bases and J by 3 bases, leaving 10 bases between them. This CDR3 contains 14 residues. CDR3 sequence reads: CTCSGDIFYAEQFF. The covered CDR3 bases are TGCACCTGCAGTGGGGACATATTCTATGCT.

In regard to this clone: Genes and germline are mouse. The read falls 4 residues short of the CDR3 end, and the missing part is taken from the germline J gene. The genes are TRBV13-3 and TRBJ2-1; the match to TRBD2 covers 8 bases. Per the germline V gene, CDR1 is NNHDY and CDR2 is SYVADS. The ends lost 3 bases at V and 0 bases at J; junction bases unmatched: 5. The CDR3 consists of 16 residues. This CDR3 reads CASSVTGEYNYAEQFF. Partial CDR3 DNA: TGTGCCAGCAGTGTGACTGGGGAGTATAACTATGCT.

This clone occurred a few times. The genes are named according to mouse. The read is 4 residues too short to cover the CDR3 end, so that end is filled in from the germline J gene. This rearrangement joins TRBV1 to TRBJ2-5; D is uncertain. The V end was cut by 0 bases, the J end by 0 bases, with 7 bases between. The CDR3 has 15 amino acids. CDR1 NSQYPW and CDR2 LRSPGD come from the germline V gene (reference sequence). The part of the CDR3 DNA that was read is TGCACCTGCAGTGCAGACCACAGAAACCAAGAC. It is translated as CTCSADHRNQD. The full-length CDR3 reads as CTCSADHRNQDTQYF.

This clone was detected ten times or more. Mouse gene names apply. Coverage ceases 4 residues before the CDR3 finishes, and the germline J gene fills in the end. The chain joins TRBV13-3 to TRBJ1-1, with TRBD1 matching 8 bases. The CDR3 length is 14 residues. V gave up 7 bases and J gave up 0 bases; unmatched junction bases: 5. The germline V gene encodes CDR1 NNHDY and CDR2 SYVADS. The CDR3 loop reads CASGAGGSNTEVFF. The CDR3 DNA, read in part, is TGTGCCAGCGGGGCAGGGGGCTCAAACACA.

Only a few counts were recorded for this clone. Mouse gene names and germline throughout. The read halts 4 residues ahead of the CDR3 end, with the missing end drawn from the germline J gene. The chain has TRBV17 and TRBJ2-7; 7 positions match TRBD1. The trim removed 5 bases at V and 3 bases at J, leaving 4 bases unmatched. The length of the CDR3 is 13 residues. Germline V gives CDR1 MNHDT, CDR2 YYDKIL. CDR3 DNA (partial): TGTGCTAGCAGTCCCGGGACAGACTAT. This codes for CASSPGTDY. The entire CDR3 protein reads CASSPGTDYEQYF.

A word on this clone: The gene symbols are mouse symbols. From the germline J gene comes the end of the CDR3, since the read stops 4 residues before it. V and J are TRBV13-3 and TRBJ2-7; 11 nucleotides line up with TRBD1. Germline V gives CDR1 NNHDY, CDR2 SYVADS. CDR3 length equals 14 residues. CDR3 protein: CASSDTDRGHEQYF. CDR3 bases read: TGTGCCAGCAGTGATACGGACAGGGGGCAT.

As for this clone: Mouse gene names apply. With the read ending 4 residues before the CDR3 end, the germline J gene is used to fill in that end. This chain joins TRBV14 and TRBJ2-3; TRBD2 agrees at 8 bases. V trimming: 4 bases; J trimming: 3 bases; junction bases outside the gene matches: 4. This CDR3 has 14 amino acids. The V gene's germline CDR1 is SGHDT and CDR2 FRDEAV. CDR3 DNA, as far as it was read: TGTGCCAGCAGTCCCTGGGGGGAAGCAGAA. The encoded protein is CASSPWGEAE. The entire CDR3 protein is CASSPWGEAETLYF. Looking up the rest from reference TRBV14 and TRBJ2-3 gives the full variable domain: EAGVTQSPRYAVLQEGQAVSFWCDPISGHDTLYWYQQPRDQGPQLLVYFRDEAVIDNSQLPSDRFSAVRPKGTNSTLKIQSAKQGDTATYLCASSPWGEAETLYFGSGTRLTVL.

Regarding this clone: Gene names are the mouse ones. Read coverage stops 4 residues before the CDR3 terminus; the germline J gene supplies the remainder. This chain uses TRBV17 with TRBJ1-4; 12 bases fit TRBD1. Germline lookup yields CDR1 MNHDT and CDR2 YYDKIL. This CDR3 comprises 15 residues. V shed 2 bases and J 6 bases; nucleotides not matched to a gene: 1. CDR3 amino acids: CASSRRDRGHERLFF. The part of the CDR3 DNA that was read is TGTGCTAGCAGTAGACGGGACAGGGGGCACGAA. Full variable domain (outside the CDR3, taken from reference TRBV17 and TRBJ1-4): DTTVKQNPRYKLARVGKPVNLICSQTMNHDTMYWYQKKPNQAPKLLLFYYDKILNREADTFEKFQSSRPNNSFCSLYIGSAGLEYSAMYLCASSRRDRGHERLFFGHGTKLSVL.

Many counts were recorded for this clone. Gene and germline names: mouse. CDR3 region: CASSDVGGVNYAEQFF. The sequenced part of the CDR3 DNA is TGTGCCAGCAGTGATGTTGGGGGGGTTAACTATGCT. The chain joins TRBV13-3 to TRBJ2-1; TRBD2 aligns across 8 bases. The read terminates 4 residues before the CDR3 end, so the remaining end is supplied by the germline J gene. The CDR3 extends over 16 amino acids. Germline V lookup: CDR1 NNHDY, CDR2 SYVADS. The junction had 2 bases not matched to a gene; V was cut back by 0 bases and J by 0 bases.

This clone was seen only a few times. The gene symbols are mouse symbols. The read halts 4 residues ahead of the CDR3 end, with the missing end drawn from the germline J gene. V and J are TRBV19 and TRBJ1-1; D unclear. This CDR3 is built from 12 residues. CDR1 is FNHDT and CDR2 is SITEND in the germline V gene (reference sequence). This CDR3 is CASSIPSAEVFF. The CDR3 bases that were read are TGTGCCAGCAGTATTCCGTCAGCA.

This clone was detected many times. Gene names are mouse gene names. The CDR3 end lies 4 residues beyond the end of the read and is filled in from the germline J gene. V is TRBV13-3 and J is TRBJ2-3, with 7 nucleotides matching TRBD2. Losses at the gene ends were 6 bases for V and 1 base for J; bases not matched to a gene: 2. Germline CDR1 is NNHDY and CDR2 is SYVADS. CDR3 length: 13 amino acids. The CDR3 loop is CASIGGGAETLYF. The covered CDR3 bases are TGTGCCAGCATCGGGGGGGGTGCAGAA.

A remark on this clone: The genes are named according to mouse. The read gets to within 4 residues of the CDR3 end, and the germline J gene fills in the rest. The chain has TRBV1 and TRBJ2-7; TRBD2 agrees at 10 bases. CDR1 NSQYPW and CDR2 LRSPGD come from the germline V gene (reference sequence). This CDR3 is built from 16 residues. Losses at the gene ends were 2 bases for V and 3 bases for J; bases not matched to a gene: 7. The CDR3 bases that were read are TGCACCTGCAGTGCAAGTCGGGGACTGGGGCGCTAT. This translates into CTCSASRGLGRY. The complete CDR3 reads CTCSASRGLGRYEQYF.

In regard to this clone: Gene names and germline refer to mouse. The sequenced CDR3 bases are TGTGCAAGCAGCCTGACTGGGCGTGCAGAA. Protein: CASSLTGRAE. The whole CDR3 is CASSLTGRAETLYF. J is TRBJ2-3 and V is TRBV16; 7 bases are a match to TRBD2. The CDR3 end lies 4 residues beyond the end of the read and is filled in from the germline J gene. Looked up from germline, CDR1 is SGHSA and CDR2 is FRNQAP. V dropped 5 bases and J dropped 1; count of bases not matched to a gene: 3. The CDR3 extends over 14 amino acids.

In regard to this clone: Each gene name is a mouse one. Read sequence stops 4 residues before the CDR3 end, and the germline J gene provides the missing end. The chain combines TRBV13-3 with TRBJ1-2; tentative D call: TRBD1 (6 bases). V was trimmed by 0 bases and J by 4 bases, leaving 13 bases between them. The CDR3 has 15 residues. Looked up from germline, CDR1 is NNHDY and CDR2 is SYVADS. CDR3 amino acids: CASSDVRGAGSDYTF. The sequenced part of the CDR3 DNA is TGTGCCAGCAGTGATGTCCGGGGGGCGGGCTCC.

This clone was seen only a few times. Genes and germline come from the mouse. The read terminates 4 residues ahead of where the CDR3 ends, so the germline J gene completes it. This chain joins TRBV13-3 and TRBJ2-2; 11 nucleotides agree with TRBD2. Germline values: CDR1 NNHDY, CDR2 SYVADS. With 0 bases clipped from V and 4 bases from J, the junction kept 2 bases outside the gene matches. The CDR3 covers 16 residues. Incomplete CDR3 DNA: TGTGCCAGCAGTGATGCACTGGGGGGGCGCACCGGG. Protein: CASSDALGGRTG. The full CDR3 protein reads CASSDALGGRTGQLYF.

In its sample, this clone was seen a few times. Mouse gene names apply. The read finishes 4 residues shy of the CDR3 end, and the germline J gene is used to complete it. The rearrangement links TRBV13-2 to TRBJ2-2; 7 nucleotides align to TRBD2. Losses at the gene ends were 0 bases for V and 0 bases for J; bases not matched to a gene: 2. The CDR3 has 16 residues. Germline values: CDR1 NNHNN, CDR2 SYGAGS (reference sequence). The CDR3 reads CASGDVGGPNTGQLYF. CDR3 bases read: TGTGCCAGCGGTGATGTGGGGGGACCAAACACCGGG.

This clone was counted only a few times. All gene names here are mouse names. The read comes to an end 4 residues before the CDR3 does, leaving the germline J gene to fill in the end. This chain connects TRBV13-3 to TRBJ1-4; 10 bases line up with TRBD1. There are 16 residues in the CDR3. Per germline, CDR1 NNHDY and CDR2 SYVADS. The V segment lost 1 base and the J segment 6 bases; nucleotides outside the gene matches: 6. The CDR3 spells CASSDLGTGVDERLFF. CDR3 bases read: TGTGCCAGCAGTGATTTGGGGACAGGGGTCGACGAA. The variable domain in full, with the rest retrieved from reference TRBV13-3 and TRBJ1-4, is EAAVTQSPRSKVAVTGGKVTLSCHQTNNHDYMYWYRQDTGHGLRLIHYSYVADSTEKGDIPDGYKASRPSQENFSLILELASLSQTAVYFCASSDLGTGVDERLFFGHGTKLSVL.